This TCR beta chain comes out of a study of CD8 T cells in ankylosing spondylitis. Notes on the study in general: Apparently characteristic of ankylosing spondylitis blood was a TCR beta motif (roughly eight highly homologous variants).

This clonotype was seen a few times. Its target is unknown. The length of the CDR3 is 16 residues. CDR1 and CDR2 from the germline V gene are DFQATT and SNEGSKA (reference sequence). Trimming took off 6 bases at V and 0 bases at J, with 19 bases between the two ends. Molecular-barcoded quantitative 5'-RACE produced these TCR beta libraries. From the 5' RACE reads, TCRdb called clonotypes with MiXCR, one entry per CDR3 protein. In the table there are under 250,000 distinct CDR3 sequences, roughly a tenth of which are singletons. This TCR derives from a male donor with ankylosing spondylitis or in good health (not recorded which). The material sequenced was blood, either unsorted or a sorted T cell fraction (not recorded which). The chain recombines TRBV20-1 with TRBJ2-3; maybe TRBD1 (5 bases). In DNA, the CDR3 is TGCAGTGCCCACCATGGGGCAGGGTCGAGCACAGATACGCAGTATTTT. Its translation: CSAHHGAGSSTDTQYF.